These 9 T cell receptor beta chains were all obtained from the same sample, sequenced in a study of shared T cell receptors in the human thymus. Assay used: immunoSEQ multiplex PCR; TCRdb lists only in-frame clones, some missing. The table lists over 450,000 clones, about 80% of them singletons. The sample was also linked to a second study, of human thymus T cells.

Input material: thymocytes. The receptors come from a boy younger than two with a congenital heart defect.

The V and J genes are TRBV2 and TRBJ2-3; 8 nucleotides match TRBD2. J lost 2 bases, V lost 3 bases, and 1 base had no gene match. The CDR3 is made up of 14 amino acids. Germline V gene sequence: CDR1 SNHLY, CDR2 FYNNEI. The CDR3 loop reads CASSEREATDTQYF. CDR3 DNA sequence: TGTGCCAGCAGTGAGCGGGAGGCCACAGATACGCAGTATTTT.

The chain combines TRBV12-2 with TRBJ1-6; no check of the table's D call, TRBD1, against the DNA was made. TRBV12-2 is termed a pseudogene. The CDR3 is 17 amino acids. The CDR3 loop is CASRLAGRRDSLAPLHF. CDR3 DNA: TGTGCAAGTCGCTTAGCCGGGCGAAGGGACAGTTTGGCACCCCTCCACTTT.

Remarks on this clone: Given the absence of the conserved phenylalanine or tryptophan at the CDR3 end, a read error is likely. The DNA is omitted, as the CDR3 cannot be located on it reliably, and the CDR3 follows TCRdb's listing. V is TRBV10-3 and J is TRBJ2-7; the D call TRBD1 from the table was never checked on the DNA. Including both end residues, the CDR3 is 14 amino acids long. Looked up from germline, CDR1 is ENHRY and CDR2 is SYGVKD. CDR3 sequence: CAISENSRGPPSLN.

The chain links TRBV4-1 to TRBJ2-2; TRBD2 matches 7 bases. J lost 5 bases, V lost 0 bases, and 12 bases had no gene match. Germline V gives CDR1 MGHRA, CDR2 YSYEKL. This CDR3 region has 18 residues. The CDR3 is CASSQDLPGGWYTGELFF. For the CDR3, the DNA is TGCGCCAGCAGCCAAGATCTACCGGGGGGTTGGTATACCGGGGAGCTGTTTTTT.

The chain is built from TRBV10-3 and TRBJ1-3; D not certain. Trimming removed 4 bases from V and 0 bases from J, with 10 bases in between. Germline CDR1 ENHRY, CDR2 SYGVKD. This CDR3 has 15 residues. In DNA, the CDR3 is TGTGCCATCAGTGCCGCCAGGTACTCTGGAAACACCATATATTTT. It translates to CAISAARYSGNTIYF.

The V gene is TRBV21-1, the J gene TRBJ2-7; the D segment call TRBD1 is taken from the table without a DNA check. TRBV21-1 is tagged as a pseudogene. CDR3 length: 11 amino acids. The CDR3 DNA reads as TGTGCCAGCACCCCCAGGGACGAGCAGTACTTC. Its protein product is CASTPRDEQYF.

The J gene is TRBJ2-3, the V gene TRBV5-6; D may be TRBD1 (5 bases). The germline gives CDR1 SGHDT, CDR2 YYEEEE. With 2 bases removed from V and 4 bases from J, the gap between germline ends came to 20 bases. This CDR3 has 17 amino acids. CDR3 loop: CASSFGATGSGADTQYF. The CDR3 bases are TGTGCCAGCAGCTTTGGGGCCACTGGATCGGGCGCAGATACGCAGTATTTT.

The chain is built from TRBV28 and TRBJ2-7; D perhaps matches TRBD1 (6 bases). Trimming left V 6 bases short and J 6 bases short, with 12 bases between. Germline V gives CDR1 MDHEN, CDR2 SYDVKM. The CDR3 loop spans 12 amino acids. CDR3 nucleotide sequence: TGTGCCAGCAGCGTACAGGGCGTCGAGCAGTACTTC. Its protein is CASSVQGVEQYF.

Of note for this clone: Other nucleotide sequences in the sample specify the same CDR3. This chain connects TRBV4-3 to TRBJ1-1; TRBD1 matches at 9 bases. Germline CDR1 reads LGHNA; CDR2 reads YSLEER. V was pared by 1 base and J by 5 bases, with 5 bases of the junction left unmatched. This CDR3 is 15 amino acids long. The CDR3 sequence is CASSQGGQGGTEAFF. In nucleotides, the CDR3 is TGCGCCAGCAGCCAAGGGGGACAGGGTGGGACTGAAGCTTTCTTT.